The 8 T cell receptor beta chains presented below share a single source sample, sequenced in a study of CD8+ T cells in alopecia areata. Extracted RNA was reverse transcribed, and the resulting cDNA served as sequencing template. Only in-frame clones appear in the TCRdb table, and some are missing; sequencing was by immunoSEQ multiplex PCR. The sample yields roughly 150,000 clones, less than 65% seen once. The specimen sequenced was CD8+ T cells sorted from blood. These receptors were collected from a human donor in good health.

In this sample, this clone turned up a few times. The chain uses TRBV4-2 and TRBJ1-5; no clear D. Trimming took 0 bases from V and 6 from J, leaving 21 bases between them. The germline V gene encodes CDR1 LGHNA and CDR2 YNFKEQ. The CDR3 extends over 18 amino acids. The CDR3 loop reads CASSQDPSAGVVSQPQHF. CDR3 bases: TGTGCCAGCAGCCAAGATCCGTCGGCTGGGGTGGTTAGTCAGCCCCAGCATTTT.

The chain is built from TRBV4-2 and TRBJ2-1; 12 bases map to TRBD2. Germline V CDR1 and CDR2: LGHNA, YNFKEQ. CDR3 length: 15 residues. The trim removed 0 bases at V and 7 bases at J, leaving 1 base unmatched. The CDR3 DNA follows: TGTGCCAGCAGCCAAGAGACTAGCGGGAGTAATGAGCAGTTCTTC. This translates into CASSQETSGSNEQFF.

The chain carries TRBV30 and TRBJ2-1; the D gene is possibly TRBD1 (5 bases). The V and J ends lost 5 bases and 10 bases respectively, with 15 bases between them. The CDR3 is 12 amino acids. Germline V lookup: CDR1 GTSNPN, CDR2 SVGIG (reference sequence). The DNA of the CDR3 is TGTGCCTGGGATTTACCCAGACAGGAGCAGTTCTTC. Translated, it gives CAWDLPRQEQFF. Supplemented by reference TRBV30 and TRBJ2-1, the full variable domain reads SQTIHQWPATLVQPVGSPLSLECTVEGTSNPNLYWYRQAAGRGLQLLFYSVGIGQISSEVPQNLSASRPQDRQFILSSKKLLLSDSGFYLCAWDLPRQEQFFGPGTRLTVL.

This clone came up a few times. CDR3: CASSEFRAMETQYF. As DNA, the CDR3 is TGTGCCAGCAGTGAATTCCGGGCAATGGAGACCCAGTACTTC. V gene TRBV25-1 combines with J gene TRBJ2-5; D is ambiguous. Germline CDR1 and CDR2: MGHDK and SYGVNS. V lost 1 base and J 5 bases, leaving 11 bases between the germline ends. The CDR3 runs to 14 residues.

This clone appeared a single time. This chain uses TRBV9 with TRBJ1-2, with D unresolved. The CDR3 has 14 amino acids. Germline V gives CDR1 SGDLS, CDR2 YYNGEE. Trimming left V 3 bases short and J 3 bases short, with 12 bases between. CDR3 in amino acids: CASSAVELDYGYTF. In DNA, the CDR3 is TGTGCCAGCAGCGCAGTTGAGCTCGACTATGGCTACACCTTC.

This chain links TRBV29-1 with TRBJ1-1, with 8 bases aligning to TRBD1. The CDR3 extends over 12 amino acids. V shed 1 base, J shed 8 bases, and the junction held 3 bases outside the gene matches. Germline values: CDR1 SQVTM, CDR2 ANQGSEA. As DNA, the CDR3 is TGCAGCGTTGAAGGAGGGGACAGGGAAGCTTTCTTT. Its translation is CSVEGGDREAFF.

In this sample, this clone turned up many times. For the CDR3, the DNA is TGTGCCAGCTTGGGCTCTACCTACGAGCAGTACTTC. This translates into CASLGSTYEQYF. The chain has TRBV27 and TRBJ2-7; no definite D call. V lost 8 bases to trimming and J lost 2 bases, with 10 bases between them. The CDR3 has 12 amino acids. In germline, CDR1 is MNHEY, CDR2 SMNVEV (reference sequence).

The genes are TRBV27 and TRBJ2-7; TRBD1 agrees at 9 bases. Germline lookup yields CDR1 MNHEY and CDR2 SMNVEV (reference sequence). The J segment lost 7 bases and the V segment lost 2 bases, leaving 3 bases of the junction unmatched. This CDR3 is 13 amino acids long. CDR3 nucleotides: TGTGCCAGCAGTTTACCGGGACAGGGAGAGCAGTACTTC. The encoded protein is CASSLPGQGEQYF.